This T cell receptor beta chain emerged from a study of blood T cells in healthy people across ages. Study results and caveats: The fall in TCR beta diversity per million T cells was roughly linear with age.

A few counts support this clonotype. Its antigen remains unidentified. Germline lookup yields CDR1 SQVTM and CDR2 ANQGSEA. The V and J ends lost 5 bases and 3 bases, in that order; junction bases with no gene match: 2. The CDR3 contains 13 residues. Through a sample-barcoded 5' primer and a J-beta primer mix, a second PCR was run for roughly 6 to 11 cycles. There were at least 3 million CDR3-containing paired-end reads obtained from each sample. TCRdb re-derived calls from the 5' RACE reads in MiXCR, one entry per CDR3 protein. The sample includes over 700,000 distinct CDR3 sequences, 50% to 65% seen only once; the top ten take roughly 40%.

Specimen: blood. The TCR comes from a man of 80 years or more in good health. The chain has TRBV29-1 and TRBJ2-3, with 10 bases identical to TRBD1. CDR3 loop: CSVPGQGTDTQYF. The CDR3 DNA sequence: TGCAGCGTTCCGGGACAGGGGACAGATACGCAGTATTTT.